The present TCR beta chain was sequenced within a study of CD8 T cells in Susac syndrome. The CDR3 loop spans 15 amino acids. Germline V CDR1 and CDR2: MDHEN, SYDVKM. V lost 3 bases and J 0 bases, leaving 12 bases between the germline ends. Random hexamers were used to reverse transcribe an amount of 0.5 to 1 ug RNA. A multiplex approach, immunoSEQ multiplex PCR, amplified TCR beta CDR3 across 54 Vbeta and 13 Jbeta. TCRdb called the immunoSEQ multiplex PCR reads again in MiXCR, with one record for every CDR3 protein. Of 100,000 to 150,000 distinct CDR3 sequences listed, roughly 80% are singletons. A few counts support this clonotype.

The chain has TRBV28 and TRBJ2-7; TRBD1 might be the D (6 bases). The sample was CD8+ T cells from PBMCs. The clonotype comes from a human donor with multiple sclerosis. CDR3 DNA sequence: TGTGCCAGCAGTTTTCGTGGACAGAGCTCCTACGAGCAGTACTTC. Translation gives CASSFRGQSSYEQYF.